This T cell receptor (beta chain) was retrieved from a study of T cells in Graves' hyperthyroidism and ophthalmopathy. Notes on the study in general: The model anticipated ophthalmopathy a median about six months pre-onset. Appearing also in blood were most of the thyroid clonotypes expanded above 0.001.

This clonotype was seen many times. Antigen specificity is unknown. The CDR3 runs to 14 residues. CDR1 is MDHEN, CDR2 SYDVKM, per germline. V lost 3 bases and J 4 bases, leaving 12 bases between the germline ends. RNA transcripts served as the template for amplifying TCR beta CDR3 regions. HTBI primers were used for first-round RT-PCR of the TCR CDR3. MiXCR, applied by TCRdb to the multiplex PCR reads, yields one record per CDR3 protein. The table lists some 360,000 distinct CDR3 sequences, roughly 18% of them singletons, with roughly a sixth in the top ten. Patients affected by ophthalmopathy presented a Clinical Activity Score of at least 3, a NOSPECS grade of at least 4, and disease duration below 3 months.

Material: blood. The clonotype comes from a woman aged 40-49 years with Graves' ophthalmopathy. The chain links TRBV28 to TRBJ1-2; D is undetermined. The CDR3 reads CASSLKGSTYGYTF. CDR3 nucleotide sequence: TGTGCCAGCAGTTTGAAGGGCTCCACCTATGGCTACACCTTC.